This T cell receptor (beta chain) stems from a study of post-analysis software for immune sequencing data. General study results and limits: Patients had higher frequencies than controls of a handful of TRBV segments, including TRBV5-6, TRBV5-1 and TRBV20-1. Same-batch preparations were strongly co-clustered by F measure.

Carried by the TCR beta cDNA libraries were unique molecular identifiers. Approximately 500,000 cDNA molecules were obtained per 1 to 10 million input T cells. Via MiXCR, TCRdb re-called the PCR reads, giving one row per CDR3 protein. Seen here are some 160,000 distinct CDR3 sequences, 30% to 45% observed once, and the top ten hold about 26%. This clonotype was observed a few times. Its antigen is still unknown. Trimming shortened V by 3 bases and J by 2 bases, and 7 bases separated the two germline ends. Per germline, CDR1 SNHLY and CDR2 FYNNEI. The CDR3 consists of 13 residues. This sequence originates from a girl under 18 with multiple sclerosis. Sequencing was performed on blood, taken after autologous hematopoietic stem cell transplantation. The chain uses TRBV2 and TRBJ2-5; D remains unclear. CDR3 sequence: CASSDNVQETQYF. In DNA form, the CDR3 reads TGTGCCAGCAGTGACAATGTTCAAGAGACCCAGTACTTC.